Listed below are T cell receptor beta chains from one sample, sequenced in a study of T cell responses to AZD1222 COVID-19 vaccine. Sequenced by immunoSEQ multiplex PCR; TCRdb stores in-frame clones only, minus some. The sample lists roughly 150,000 clones; approximately 92% were seen once. The sequencing here drew on peripheral blood, taken 28 days after the second AZD1222 dose. These receptors originate from an adult who received the AZD1222 COVID-19 vaccine. Each CDR3 is given with its conserved first and last residue. D genes are given only for firm matches. The size field is filled for only some rows; it gives once, few, many or a size class.

>TRBD1|TRBV9|TRBJ1-1|.
TGTGCCAGCAGCCCCCGACCCAGTGCGGGGACAGATGTAGCTTTCTTT
CASSPRPSAGTDVAFF
>.|TRBV5-5|TRBJ1-2|.
TGTGCCAGCAGCTTGGAAGAGGGGCGCTATGGCTACACCTTC
CASSLEEGRYGYTF
>TRBD1|TRBV7-9|TRBJ2-3|once
TGTGCCAGCAGCCCTAGGACAGGGGTAGACACAGATACGCAGTATTTT
CASSPRTGVDTDTQYF
>.|TRBV6-2/TRBV6-3|TRBJ1-4|.
TGTGCCAGCAGTTACGTAGATGAAAAACTGTTTTTT
CASSYVDEKLFF
>.|TRBV21-1|TRBJ2-5|.
TGTGCCGGCATCAACCGGACACCCGAAGAGACCCAGTACTTC
CAGINRTPEETQYF
>.|TRBV28|TRBJ1-2|.
TGTGCCAGCAGTTTGGACTTGAACAGGGGCTACACCTTC
CASSLDLNRGYTF
>.|TRBV11-2|TRBJ1-2|once
TGTGCCAGCAGCGTCGGGGGGAATTATGGCTACACCTTC
CASSVGGNYGYTF
>TRBD2|TRBV18|TRBJ2-1|.
TGTGCCAGCTCACAAGGACTAGCTCGCCACAATGAGCAGTTCTTC
CASSQGLARHNEQFF
>.|TRBV9|TRBJ1-4|.
TGTGCCAGCAGCGCATTAGATGTGACTGAAAAACTGTTTTTT
CASSALDVTEKLFF
>.|TRBV2|TRBJ2-4|many
TGTGCCAGCAGGGGGCGCCCCGAACGGATTCAGTACTTC
CASRGRPERIQYF
>TRBD1|TRBV7-8|TRBJ2-3|.
TGTGCCAGCAGCCATAGACAGGGGGCGGGGGCAGATACGCAGTATTTT
CASSHRQGAGADTQYF
>.|TRBV18|TRBJ2-1|.
TGTGCCAGCTCACCTGGACTAACTTCCTACAATGAGCAGTTCTTC
CASSPGLTSYNEQFF
>.|TRBV7-9|TRBJ2-3|.
TGTGCCAGCAGCTCCCCTCTGATAGCGAGCACAGATACGCAGTATTTT
CASSSPLIASTDTQYF
>TRBD2|TRBV7-9|TRBJ2-3|.
TGTGCCAGCAGCTTAGGGCTAGCGGCTAGCACAGATACGCAGTATTTT
CASSLGLAASTDTQYF
>.|TRBV7-2|TRBJ1-2|.
TGTGCCAGCAGCCCCTCGGTCAGGGCTAACTATGGCTACACCTTC
CASSPSVRANYGYTF
>.|TRBV7-6|TRBJ2-1|.
TGTGCCAGCAGCTTAGAGCGGCTAGCCGTCTACAATGAGCAGTTCTTC
CASSLERLAVYNEQFF
>.|TRBV18|TRBJ2-7|.
TGTGCCAGCTCACGTAACTATGGGAGCTACGAGCAGTACTTC
CASSRNYGSYEQYF
>.|TRBV21-1|TRBJ2-1|.
TGTGCCAGCAGCAAAGGAGGAGGCGGGTTTTCCTACAATGAGCAGTTCTTC
CASSKGGGGFSYNEQFF
>.|TRBV5-6|TRBJ1-6|.
TGTGCCAGCAGCTTGGGAAGGGGCCAGAATTCACCCCTCCACTTT
CASSLGRGQNSPLHF
>.|TRBV5-4|TRBJ1-3|once
TGTGCCAGCAGCTTGGCCGGGGGGATAGGCTCTGGAAACACCATATATTTT
CASSLAGGIGSGNTIYF
>.|TRBV5-4|TRBJ1-1|.
TGTGCCAGCAGCTCCTCAGGGACAATGAACACTGAAGCTTTCTTT
CASSSSGTMNTEAFF
>.|TRBV19|TRBJ2-4|.
TGTGCCTCGCAAGGGGTAGCCAAAAACATTCAGTACTTC
CASQGVAKNIQYF
>.|TRBV18|TRBJ1-6|.
TGTGCCAGCTCACCCCCTGGGGGGGAGAATTCACCCCTCCACTTT
CASSPPGGENSPLHF
>.|TRBV24-1|TRBJ1-1|few
TGTGCCACCAGTGATTCCGGACGGGCCCCAGCTTTCTTT
CATSDSGRAPAFF
>.|TRBV15|TRBJ2-1|.
TGTGCCACCAGCATAGCACCTCTTACCTACAATGAGCAGTTCTTC
CATSIAPLTYNEQFF
>.|TRBV7-2|TRBJ1-2|.
TGTGCCAGCAGCTTAGGGGGCTACTATGGCTACACCTTC
CASSLGGYYGYTF
>.|TRBV28|TRBJ2-3|.
TGTGCCAGCAGTTTAAGACCCGGGGGAGATACGCAGTATTTT
CASSLRPGGDTQYF
>TRBD1|TRBV10-3|TRBJ1-2|.
TGTGCCATCAGTGGGACAGGCGCCAGCTATGGCTACACCTTC
CAISGTGASYGYTF
>.|TRBV7-9|TRBJ2-5|.
TGTGCCAGCAGTCTAGTGAAGGCCCAAGAGACCCAGTACTTC
CASSLVKAQETQYF
>TRBD2|TRBV6-6|TRBJ2-6|.
TGTGCCAGCAGTCGCGGGGGGCTTAGGCCAGCAGGGGCCAACGTCCTGACTTTC
CASSRGGLRPAGANVLTF
>.|TRBV9|TRBJ1-3|.
TGTGCCAGCAGCGTAGAAGGGGCGGGTGGAAACACCATATATTTT
CASSVEGAGGNTIYF
>TRBD1|TRBV18|TRBJ2-6|.
TGTGCCAGCTCACAGGACAGGGGAGGGGCTGGGGCCAACGTCCTGACTTTC
CASSQDRGGAGANVLTF
>TRBD1|TRBV5-5|TRBJ1-3|.
TGTGCCAGCAGCACCCAGGGGGTAAAAGGAAACACCATATATTTT
CASSTQGVKGNTIYF
>.|TRBV2|TRBJ1-5|.
TGTGCCAGCAGCCTCGGTAGGGGGGATCAGCCCCAGCATTTT
CASSLGRGDQPQHF
>.|TRBV29-1|TRBJ2-7|.
TGCAGCGTTGAAGATCGAGTGACACCTGGTGGGAAGCAGTACTTC
CSVEDRVTPGGKQYF
>TRBD1|TRBV5-1|TRBJ2-2|.
TGCGCCAGCAGCTGGGGGACAGGGGACACCGGGGAGCTGTTTTTT
CASSWGTGDTGELFF
>.|TRBV7-3|TRBJ2-3|.
TGTGCCAGCAGCTTTATGGGCACAGATACGCAGTATTTT
CASSFMGTDTQYF
>.|TRBV19|TRBJ2-1|.
TGTGCCAGTACCCCCATCGGGGGCTCCTACAATGAGCAGTTCTTC
CASTPIGGSYNEQFF
>.|TRBV30|TRBJ1-6|.
TGTGCCTGGAGTGCGGACACCCATTCACCCCTCCACTTT
CAWSADTHSPLHF
>TRBD2|TRBV7-2|TRBJ2-3|.
TGTGCCAGCAGCTTTGTCAGCGGGGGAGGAACAGATACGCAGTATTTT
CASSFVSGGGTDTQYF
>.|TRBV4-3|TRBJ2-3|.
TGCGCCAGCAGCCAAGCGGCCAGGGAAACAGATACGCAGTATTTT
CASSQAARETDTQYF
>.|TRBV4-1|TRBJ1-1|.
TGCGCCAGCAGCCAAGTGGGTCGCCGGGCCTCAGGGACTGAAGCTTTCTTT
CASSQVGRRASGTEAFF
>.|TRBV19|TRBJ2-7|.
TGTGCCACTATGACAGAGAACTACGAGCAGTACTTC
CATMTENYEQYF
>.|TRBV11-2|TRBJ2-7|.
TGTGCCAGCAGCCCCGCGGGGCAGGGCACCTACGAGCAGTACTTC
CASSPAGQGTYEQYF